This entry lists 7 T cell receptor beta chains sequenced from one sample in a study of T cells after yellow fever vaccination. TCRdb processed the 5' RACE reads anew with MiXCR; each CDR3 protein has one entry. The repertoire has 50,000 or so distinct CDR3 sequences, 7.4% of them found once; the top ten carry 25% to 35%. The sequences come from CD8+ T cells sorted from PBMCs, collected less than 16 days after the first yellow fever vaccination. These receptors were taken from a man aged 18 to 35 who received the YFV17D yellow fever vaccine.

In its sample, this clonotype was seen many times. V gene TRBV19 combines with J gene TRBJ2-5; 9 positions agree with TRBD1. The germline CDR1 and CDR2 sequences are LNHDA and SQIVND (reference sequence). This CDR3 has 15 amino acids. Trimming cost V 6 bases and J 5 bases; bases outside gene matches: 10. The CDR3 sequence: CASRPWDREGETQYF. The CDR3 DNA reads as TGTGCCAGTAGGCCTTGGGACAGGGAAGGGGAGACCCAGTACTTC.

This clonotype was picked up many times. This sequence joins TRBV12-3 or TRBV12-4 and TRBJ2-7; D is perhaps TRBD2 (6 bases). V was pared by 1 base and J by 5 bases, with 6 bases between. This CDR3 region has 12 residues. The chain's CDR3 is CASSLGGDEQYV. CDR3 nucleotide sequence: TGTGCCAGCAGTTTAGGGGGGGACGAGCAGTACGTC.

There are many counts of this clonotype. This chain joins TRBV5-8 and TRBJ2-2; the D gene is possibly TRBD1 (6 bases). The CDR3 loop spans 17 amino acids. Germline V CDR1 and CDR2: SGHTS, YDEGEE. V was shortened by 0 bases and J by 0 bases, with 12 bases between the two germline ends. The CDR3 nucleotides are TGTGCCAGCAGCTTGGACAGGGTTGACTCGAACACCGGGGAGCTGTTTTTT. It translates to CASSLDRVDSNTGELFF. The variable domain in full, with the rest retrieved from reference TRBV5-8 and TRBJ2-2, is EAGVTQSPTHLIKTRGQQATLRCSPISGHTSVYWYQQALGLGLQFLLWYDEGEERNRGNFPPRFSGRQFPNYSSELNVNALELEDSALYLCASSLDRVDSNTGELFFGEGSRLTVL.

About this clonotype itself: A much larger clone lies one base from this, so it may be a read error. DNA of the CDR3: TGTGCCTGCAGCGTAAACACTGAAGCTTTCTTT. It translates to CACSVNTEAFF. The gene calls are TRBV6-6 and TRBJ1-1, with no clear D. The CDR3 has 11 residues. Germline CDR1 is MNHNY and CDR2 is SVGAGI (reference sequence).

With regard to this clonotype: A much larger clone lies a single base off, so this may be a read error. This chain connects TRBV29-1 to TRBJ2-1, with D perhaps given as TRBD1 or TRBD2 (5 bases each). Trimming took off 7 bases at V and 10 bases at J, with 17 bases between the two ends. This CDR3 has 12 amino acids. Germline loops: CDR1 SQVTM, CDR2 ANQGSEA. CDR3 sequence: CSATPGAGEQFF. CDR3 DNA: TGCAGCGCTACGCCCGGGGCCGGGGAGCAGTTCTTC.

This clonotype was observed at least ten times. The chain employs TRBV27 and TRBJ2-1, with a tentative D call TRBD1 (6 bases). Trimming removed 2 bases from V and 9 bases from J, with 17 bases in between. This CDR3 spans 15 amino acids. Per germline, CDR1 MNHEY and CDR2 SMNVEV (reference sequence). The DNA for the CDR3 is TGTGCCAGCAGTTTAGTCCCACCAGGGGTTTCTGAGCAGTTCTTC. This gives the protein CASSLVPPGVSEQFF.

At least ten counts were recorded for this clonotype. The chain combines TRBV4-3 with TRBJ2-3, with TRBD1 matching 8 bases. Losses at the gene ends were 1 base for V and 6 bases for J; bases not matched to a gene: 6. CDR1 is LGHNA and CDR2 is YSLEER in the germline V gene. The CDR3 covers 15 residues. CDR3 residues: CASSQGGQEWDTQYF. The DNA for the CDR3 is TGCGCCAGCAGCCAAGGGGGACAGGAGTGGGATACGCAGTATTTT.